Listed below are T cell receptor beta chains from one sample, sequenced in a study of blood T cell repertoires in COVID-19. TCRdb keeps only in-frame clones here, not all; method: immunoSEQ multiplex PCR. The table shows approximately 280,000 clones, with approximately 81% occurring only once. Sequencing was done on a sample of PBMCs or T cells enriched from blood (not recorded which). Receptors originate from a woman in her forties or fifties who had recovered from COVID-19. Each CDR3 is given with its conserved first and last residue.

>TRBV7-6|TRBJ1-5
CASSLERGQPQHF
>TRBV27|TRBJ2-1
CASSRDYSYNEQFF
>TRBV7-6|TRBJ2-2
CASSLAGVGTGELFF
>TRBV7-2|TRBJ1-6
CASSLAWTENSPLHF
>TRBV5-1|TRBJ1-1
CASSSQANTEAFF
>TRBV27|TRBJ2-1
CASRNSGGRYNEQFF
>TRBV21-1|TRBJ2-7
CASSPWGRVIYEQYF
>TRBV19|TRBJ2-7
CASSMSSYEQYF
>TRBV20-1|TRBJ2-5
CSASDRGLSEETQYF
>TRBV21-1|TRBJ2-1
CASSGARDINNEQFF
>TRBV29-1|TRBJ2-3
CSVERTSTDTQYF
>TRBV11-2|TRBJ2-3
CASSYTGGRGTDTQYF
>TRBV5-1|TRBJ2-1
CASSFEIDNEQFF
>TRBV3-1/TRBV3-2|TRBJ1-4
CASSLAGRKLFF
>TRBV20-1|TRBJ2-1
CSASWGTSGHNEQFF
>TRBV7-8|TRBJ1-2
CASSRRDRGRLDYGYTF
>TRBV28|TRBJ1-2
CASSISPLYVYGYTF
>TRBV19|TRBJ1-2
CASSQTTGDGGYTF